This T cell receptor beta chain originates from a study of cytomegalovirus exposure and HLA in healthy donors. Study-level findings and limits: Cytomegalovirus status was reportedly diagnosed by the classifier with high sensitivity and specificity. The authors enumerated some 170 TCR beta chains as linked to cytomegalovirus. Three CMV-associated chains proved CMV antigen-specific in vitro.

The method was immunoSEQ multiplex PCR; TCRdb's version includes in-frame clones alone and lacks a portion of them. This sample has about 130,000 clones, with 94% found just once. Points on this clone: Its antigen is unidentified.

V lost 0 bases, J lost 2 bases, and 7 bases lay in between. This CDR3 contains 14 residues. Germline V gene data show CDR1 as MNHNS and CDR2 as SASEGT. The gene calls are TRBV6-1 and TRBJ1-1; D perhaps matches TRBD1 (5 bases). Sequencing was carried out using PBMCs. The TCR comes from a woman aged 18-35 years in good health and CMV-seronegative. The CDR3 loop reads CASSEAGVNTEAFF. In DNA, the CDR3 is TGTGCCAGCAGTGAAGCAGGGGTTAACACTGAAGCTTTCTTT.